This T cell receptor beta chain was identified during a study of cytotoxic CD8 clonotypes in ibrutinib-treated CLL. Investigators sought sequencing depths of between 1 in 200,000 and 1 in 1 million T cells. Clones were sequenced by immunoSEQ multiplex PCR, and TCRdb holds only the in-frame ones, with some missing. The table includes approximately 200,000 clones, around 70% detected once. The V end lost 2 bases, the J end lost 3 bases, and 11 bases lay between the germline ends. Germline CDR1 reads MNHEY; CDR2 reads SMNVEV (reference sequence). The CDR3 is made up of 15 amino acids. Study observations and caveats: Baseline clonality was higher than in age-matched healthy donors and moved in step with circulating CD8+ T-cell counts. Private clonotypes, not public ones, expanded at ibrutinib response.

Concerning this clone: Its antigen is undetermined.

The genes are TRBV27 and TRBJ2-1; D unresolved. This receptor was taken from a human donor with chronic lymphocytic leukemia. The sample in question was PBMCs, obtained after 24 months of ibrutinib treatment. The CDR3 nucleotides are TGTGCCAGCAGTTTAACCCCGAGTAACTACAATGAGCAGTTCTTC. Translated: CASSLTPSNYNEQFF.